Sequencing of this TCR beta chain was carried out in a study of blood T cells in healthy people across ages. Sample-barcoded 5' priming and a J-beta primer mix drove a second PCR of roughly 7 to 11 cycles. TCRdb reprocessed the 5' RACE reads via MiXCR and lists one record per CDR3 protein. The sample consists of 630,000 or so distinct CDR3 sequences, about 34% of them appearing once. This clonotype was detected only once. With 6 bases clipped from V and 4 bases from J, the junction kept 14 bases outside the gene matches. The CDR3 totals 16 residues. From germline, CDR1 is DFQATT and CDR2 SNEGSKA (reference sequence).

The receptor was isolated from an elderly woman in good health. The sequenced material came from blood. The chain combines TRBV20-1 with TRBJ2-1, with TRBD2 matching 8 bases. In DNA, the CDR3 is TGCAGTGCCCCCCCCTGGGGCGGGAGGCTGTACAATGAGCAGTTCTTC. The encoded protein is CSAPPWGGRLYNEQFF.